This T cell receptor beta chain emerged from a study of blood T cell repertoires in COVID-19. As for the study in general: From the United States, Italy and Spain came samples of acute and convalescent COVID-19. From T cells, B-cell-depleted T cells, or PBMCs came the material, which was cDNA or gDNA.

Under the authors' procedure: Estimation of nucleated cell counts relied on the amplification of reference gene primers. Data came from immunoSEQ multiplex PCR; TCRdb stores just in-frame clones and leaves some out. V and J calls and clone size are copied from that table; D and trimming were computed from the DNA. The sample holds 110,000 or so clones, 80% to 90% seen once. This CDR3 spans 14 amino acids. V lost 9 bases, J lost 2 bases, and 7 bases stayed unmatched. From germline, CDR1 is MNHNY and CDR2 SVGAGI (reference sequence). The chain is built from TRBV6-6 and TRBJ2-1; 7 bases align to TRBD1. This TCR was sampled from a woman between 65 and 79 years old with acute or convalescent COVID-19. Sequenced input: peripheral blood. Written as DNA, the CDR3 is TGTGCCAGTTCAATCCAGGGGGCCTACAATGAGCAGTTCTTC. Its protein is CASSIQGAYNEQFF.